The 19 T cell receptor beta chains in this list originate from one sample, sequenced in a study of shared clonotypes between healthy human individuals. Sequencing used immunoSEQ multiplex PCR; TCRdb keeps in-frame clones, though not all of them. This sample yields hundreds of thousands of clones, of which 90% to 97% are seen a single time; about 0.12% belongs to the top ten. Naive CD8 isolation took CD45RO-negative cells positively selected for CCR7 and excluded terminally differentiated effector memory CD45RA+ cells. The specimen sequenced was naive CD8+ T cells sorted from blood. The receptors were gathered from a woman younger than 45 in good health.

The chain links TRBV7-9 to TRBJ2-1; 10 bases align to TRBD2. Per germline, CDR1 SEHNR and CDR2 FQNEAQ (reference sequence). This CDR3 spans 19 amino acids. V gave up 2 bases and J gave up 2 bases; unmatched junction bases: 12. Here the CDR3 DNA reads TGTGCCAGCAGCTTAAGGCTAGCGGGAGATGGGAGGACCTACAATGAGCAGTTCTTC. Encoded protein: CASSLRLAGDGRTYNEQFF.

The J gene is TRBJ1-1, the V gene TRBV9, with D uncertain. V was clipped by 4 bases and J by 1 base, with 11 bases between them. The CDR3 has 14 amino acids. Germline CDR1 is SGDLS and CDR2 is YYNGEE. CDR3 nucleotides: TGTGCCAGCAGCTTGACATCCGCGAACACTGAAGCTTTCTTT. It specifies CASSLTSANTEAFF.

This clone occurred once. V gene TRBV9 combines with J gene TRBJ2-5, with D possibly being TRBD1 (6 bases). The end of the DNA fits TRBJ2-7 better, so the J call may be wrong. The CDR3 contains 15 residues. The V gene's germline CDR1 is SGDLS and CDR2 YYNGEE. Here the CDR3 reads CASSVVQGTVNEQYF. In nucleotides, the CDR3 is TGTGCCAGCAGCGTAGTCCAGGGGACCGTCAACGAGCAGTACTTC.

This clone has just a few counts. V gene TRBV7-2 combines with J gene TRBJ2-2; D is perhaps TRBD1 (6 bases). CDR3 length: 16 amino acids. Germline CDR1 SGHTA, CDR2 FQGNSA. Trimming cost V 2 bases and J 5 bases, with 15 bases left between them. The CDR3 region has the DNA TGTGCCAGCAGCTTAAAAGCAGGGGTCGGGACCGGGGAGCTGTTTTTT. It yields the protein CASSLKAGVGTGELFF.

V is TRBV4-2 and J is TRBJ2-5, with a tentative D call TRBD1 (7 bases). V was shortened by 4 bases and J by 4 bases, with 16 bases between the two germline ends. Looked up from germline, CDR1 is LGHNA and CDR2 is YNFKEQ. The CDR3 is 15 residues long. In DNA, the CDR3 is TGTGCCAGCAGCCTCAGGGGGGAGAGAGGAGAGACCCAGTACTTC. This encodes CASSLRGERGETQYF.

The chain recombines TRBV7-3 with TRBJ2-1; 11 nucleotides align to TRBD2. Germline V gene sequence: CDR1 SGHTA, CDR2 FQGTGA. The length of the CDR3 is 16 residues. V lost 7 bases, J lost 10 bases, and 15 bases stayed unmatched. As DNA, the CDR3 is TGTGCCAGCACCCCGGGTCTAGCGGGAGGCCCCTTCGAGCAGTTCTTC. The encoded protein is CASTPGLAGGPFEQFF. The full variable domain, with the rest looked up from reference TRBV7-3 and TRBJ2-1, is GAGVSQTPSNKVTEKGKYVELRCDPISGHTALYWYRQSLGQGPEFLIYFQGTGAADDSGLPNDRFFAVRPEGSVSTLKIQRTERGDSAVYLCASTPGLAGGPFEQFFGPGTRLTVL.

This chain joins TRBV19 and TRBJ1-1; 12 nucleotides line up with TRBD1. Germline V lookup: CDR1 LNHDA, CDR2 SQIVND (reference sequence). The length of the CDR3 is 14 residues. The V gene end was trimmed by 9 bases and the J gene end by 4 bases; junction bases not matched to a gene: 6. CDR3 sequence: CASRGQGAVTEAFF. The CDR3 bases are TGTGCCAGCCGGGGACAGGGGGCGGTCACTGAAGCTTTCTTT. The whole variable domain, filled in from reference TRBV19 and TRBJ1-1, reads DGGITQSPKYLFRKEGQNVTLSCEQNLNHDAMYWYRQDPGQGLRLIYYSQIVNDFQKGDIAEGYSVSREKKESFPLTVTSAQKNPTAFYLCASRGQGAVTEAFFGQGTRLTVV.

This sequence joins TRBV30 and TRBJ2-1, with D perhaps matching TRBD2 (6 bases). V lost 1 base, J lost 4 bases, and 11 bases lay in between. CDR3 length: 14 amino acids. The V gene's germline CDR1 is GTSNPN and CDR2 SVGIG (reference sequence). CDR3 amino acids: CAWSGLGPYNEQFF. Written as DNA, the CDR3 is TGTGCCTGGAGTGGACTAGGCCCATACAATGAGCAGTTCTTC.

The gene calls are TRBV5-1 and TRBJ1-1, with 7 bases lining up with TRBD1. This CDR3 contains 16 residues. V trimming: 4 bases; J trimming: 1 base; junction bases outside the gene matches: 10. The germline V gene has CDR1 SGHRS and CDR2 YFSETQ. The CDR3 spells CASSLYVRGANTEAFF. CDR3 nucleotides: TGCGCCAGCAGCCTATACGTCAGGGGGGCGAACACTGAAGCTTTCTTT.

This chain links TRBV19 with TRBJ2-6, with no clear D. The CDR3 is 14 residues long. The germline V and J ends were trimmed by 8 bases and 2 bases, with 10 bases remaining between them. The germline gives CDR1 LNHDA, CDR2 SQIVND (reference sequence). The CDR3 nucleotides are TGTGCCAGTTTTGAAGGCACTGGGGCCAACGTCCTGACTTTC. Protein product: CASFEGTGANVLTF.

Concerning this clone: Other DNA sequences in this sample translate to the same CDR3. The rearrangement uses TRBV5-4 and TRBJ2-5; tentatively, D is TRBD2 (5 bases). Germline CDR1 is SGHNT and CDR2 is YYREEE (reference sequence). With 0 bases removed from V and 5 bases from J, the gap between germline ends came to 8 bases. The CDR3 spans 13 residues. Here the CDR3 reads CASSLESGETQYF. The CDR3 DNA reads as TGTGCCAGCAGCTTGGAGAGCGGCGAGACCCAGTACTTC.

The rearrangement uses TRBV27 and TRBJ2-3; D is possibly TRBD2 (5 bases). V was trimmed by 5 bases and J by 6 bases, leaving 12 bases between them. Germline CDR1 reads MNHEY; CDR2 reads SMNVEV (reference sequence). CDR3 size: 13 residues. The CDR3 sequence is CASSIMTGDTQYF. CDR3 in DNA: TGTGCCAGCAGTATCATGACGGGGGATACGCAGTATTTT.

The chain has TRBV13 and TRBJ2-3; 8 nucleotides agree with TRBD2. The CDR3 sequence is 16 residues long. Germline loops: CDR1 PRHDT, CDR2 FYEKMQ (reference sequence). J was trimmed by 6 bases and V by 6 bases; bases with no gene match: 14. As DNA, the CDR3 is TGTGCCAGCAGTTTTTCCGGGGGGGCGATAGGTGATACGCAGTATTTT. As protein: CASSFSGGAIGDTQYF.

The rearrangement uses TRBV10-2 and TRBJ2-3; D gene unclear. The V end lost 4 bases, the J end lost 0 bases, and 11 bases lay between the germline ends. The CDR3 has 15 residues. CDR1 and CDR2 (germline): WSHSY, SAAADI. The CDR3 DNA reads TGCGCCAGCAGTGCCTTTGAGGAGAGCACAGATACGCAGTATTTT. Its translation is CASSAFEESTDTQYF.

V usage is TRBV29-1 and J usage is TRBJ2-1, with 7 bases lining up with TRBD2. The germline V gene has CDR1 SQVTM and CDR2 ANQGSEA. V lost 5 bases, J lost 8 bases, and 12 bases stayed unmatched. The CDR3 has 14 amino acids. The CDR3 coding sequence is TGCAGCGTTCGCCTGATGCGGGAGTATGATGAGCAGTTCTTC. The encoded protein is CSVRLMREYDEQFF.

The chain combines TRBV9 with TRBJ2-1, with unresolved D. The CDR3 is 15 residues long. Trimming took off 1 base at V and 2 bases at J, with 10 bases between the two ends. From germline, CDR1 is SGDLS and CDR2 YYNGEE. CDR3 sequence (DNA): TGTGCCAGCAGCGTACCAGACTCGCCCTACAATGAGCAGTTCTTC. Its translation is CASSVPDSPYNEQFF.

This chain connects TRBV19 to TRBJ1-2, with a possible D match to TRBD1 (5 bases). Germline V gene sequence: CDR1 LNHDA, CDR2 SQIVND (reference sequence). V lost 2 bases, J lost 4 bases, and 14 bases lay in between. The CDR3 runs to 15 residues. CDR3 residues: CASSITDSGTYGYTF. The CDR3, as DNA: TGTGCCAGTAGTATAACGGATTCAGGGACCTATGGCTACACCTTC.

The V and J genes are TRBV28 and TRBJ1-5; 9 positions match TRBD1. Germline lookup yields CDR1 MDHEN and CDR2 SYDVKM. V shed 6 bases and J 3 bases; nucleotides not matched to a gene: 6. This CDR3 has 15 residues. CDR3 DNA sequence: TGTGCCAGCAGATTACAGGGGGCTTTCAATCAGCCCCAGCATTTT. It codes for CASRLQGAFNQPQHF.

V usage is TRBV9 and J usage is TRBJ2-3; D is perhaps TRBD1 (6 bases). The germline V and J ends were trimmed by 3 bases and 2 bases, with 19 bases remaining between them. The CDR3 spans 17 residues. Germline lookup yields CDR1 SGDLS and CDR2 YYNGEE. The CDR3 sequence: CASSASGQGTFTDTQYF. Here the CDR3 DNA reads TGTGCCAGCAGCGCCTCCGGGCAGGGGACCTTCACAGATACGCAGTATTTT.